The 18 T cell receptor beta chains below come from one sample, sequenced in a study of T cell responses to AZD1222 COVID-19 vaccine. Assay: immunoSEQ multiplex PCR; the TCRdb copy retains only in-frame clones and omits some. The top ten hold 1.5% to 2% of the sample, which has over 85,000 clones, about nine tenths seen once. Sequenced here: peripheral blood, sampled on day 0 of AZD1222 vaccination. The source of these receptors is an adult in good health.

The CDR3 protein is CASSPGTRGGKPQHF. CDR3 DNA sequence: TGTGCCAGTAGCCCAGGCACCCGAGGGGGGAAGCCCCAGCATTTT. The chain combines TRBV19 with TRBJ1-5; D perhaps matches TRBD1 (6 bases). The germline V and J ends were trimmed by 6 bases and 8 bases, with 20 bases remaining between them. The V gene's germline CDR1 is LNHDA and CDR2 SQIVND (reference sequence). The CDR3 sequence is 15 residues long.

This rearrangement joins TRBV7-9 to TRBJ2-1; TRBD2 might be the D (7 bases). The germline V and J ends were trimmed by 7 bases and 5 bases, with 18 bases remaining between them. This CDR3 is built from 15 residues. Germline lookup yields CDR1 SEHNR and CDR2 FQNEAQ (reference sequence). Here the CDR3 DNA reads TGTGCCAGCACATGGAGGGGGGGCCCCAACAATGAGCAGTTCTTC. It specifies CASTWRGGPNNEQFF.

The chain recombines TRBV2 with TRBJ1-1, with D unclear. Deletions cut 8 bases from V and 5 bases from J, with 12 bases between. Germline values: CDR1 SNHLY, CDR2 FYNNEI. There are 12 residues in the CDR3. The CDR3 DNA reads TGTGCCAGCCTCCCGGTTGCTACTGAAGCTTTCTTT. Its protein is CASLPVATEAFF.

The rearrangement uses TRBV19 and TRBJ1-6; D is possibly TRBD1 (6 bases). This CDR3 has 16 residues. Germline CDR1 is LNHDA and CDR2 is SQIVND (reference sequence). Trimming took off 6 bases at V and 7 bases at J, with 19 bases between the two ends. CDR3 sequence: CASSDTGTMRNSPLHF. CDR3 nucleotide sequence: TGTGCCAGTAGCGACACCGGGACAATGCGGAATTCACCCCTCCACTTT.

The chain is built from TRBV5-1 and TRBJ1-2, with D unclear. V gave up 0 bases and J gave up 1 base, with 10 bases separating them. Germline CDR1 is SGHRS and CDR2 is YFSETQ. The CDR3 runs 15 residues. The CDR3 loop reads CASSLVTRNNYGYTF. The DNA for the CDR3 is TGCGCCAGCAGCTTGGTAACTAGAAATAACTATGGCTACACCTTC.

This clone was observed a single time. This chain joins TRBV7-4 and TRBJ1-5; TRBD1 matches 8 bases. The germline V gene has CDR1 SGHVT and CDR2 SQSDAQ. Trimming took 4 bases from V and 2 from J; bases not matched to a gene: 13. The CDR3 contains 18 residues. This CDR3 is CASSSQPSDRGCNQPQHF. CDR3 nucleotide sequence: TGTGCCAGCAGCTCCCAGCCCTCCGACAGGGGATGCAATCAGCCCCAGCATTTT.

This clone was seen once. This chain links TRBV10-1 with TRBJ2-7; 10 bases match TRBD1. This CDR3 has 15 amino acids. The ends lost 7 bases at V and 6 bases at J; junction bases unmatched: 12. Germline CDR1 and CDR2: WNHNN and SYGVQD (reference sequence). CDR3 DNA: TGCGCCAGCACCGCCACCGGGACAGGGGTCAGCGAGCAGTACTTC. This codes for CASTATGTGVSEQYF.

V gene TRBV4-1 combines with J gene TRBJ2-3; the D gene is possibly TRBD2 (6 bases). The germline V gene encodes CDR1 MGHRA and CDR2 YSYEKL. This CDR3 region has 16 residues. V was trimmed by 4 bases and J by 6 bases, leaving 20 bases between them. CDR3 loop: CASSPLGRRVVDTQYF. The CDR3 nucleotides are TGCGCCAGCAGCCCTCTGGGGAGGAGGGTTGTGGATACGCAGTATTTT.

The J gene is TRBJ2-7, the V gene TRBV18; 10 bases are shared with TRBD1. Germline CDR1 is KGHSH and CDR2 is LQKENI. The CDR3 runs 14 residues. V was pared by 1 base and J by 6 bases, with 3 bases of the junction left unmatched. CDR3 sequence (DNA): TGTGCCAGCTCACCACGACAGGGGGCAGGCGAGCAGTACTTC. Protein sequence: CASSPRQGAGEQYF.

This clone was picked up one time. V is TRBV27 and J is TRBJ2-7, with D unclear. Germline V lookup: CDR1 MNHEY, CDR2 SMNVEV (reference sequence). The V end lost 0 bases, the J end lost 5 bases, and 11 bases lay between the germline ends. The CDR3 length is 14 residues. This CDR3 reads CASSLSRRADEQYF. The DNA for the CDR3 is TGTGCCAGCAGTTTATCCCGTAGGGCAGACGAGCAGTACTTC.

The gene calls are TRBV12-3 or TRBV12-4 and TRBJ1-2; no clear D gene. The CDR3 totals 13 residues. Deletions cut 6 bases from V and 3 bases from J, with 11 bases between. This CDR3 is CASSQRSDYGYTF. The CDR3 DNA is TGTGCCAGCAGCCAGCGGTCGGACTATGGCTACACCTTC.

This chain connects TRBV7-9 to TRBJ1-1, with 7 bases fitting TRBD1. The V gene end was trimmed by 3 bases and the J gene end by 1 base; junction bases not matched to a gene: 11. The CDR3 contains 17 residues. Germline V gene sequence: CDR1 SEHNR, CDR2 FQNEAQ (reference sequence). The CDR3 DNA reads TGTGCCAGCAGCTTGTGGCCCACCAGGGGGAAGAACACTGAAGCTTTCTTT. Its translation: CASSLWPTRGKNTEAFF.

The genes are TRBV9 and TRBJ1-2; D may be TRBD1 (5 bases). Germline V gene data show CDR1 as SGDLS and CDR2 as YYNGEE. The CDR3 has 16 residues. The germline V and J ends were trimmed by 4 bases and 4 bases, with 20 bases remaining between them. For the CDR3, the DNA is TGTGCCAGCAGCCTGGGGCCAGTTCAGGAGGGCTATGGCTACACCTTC. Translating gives CASSLGPVQEGYGYTF.

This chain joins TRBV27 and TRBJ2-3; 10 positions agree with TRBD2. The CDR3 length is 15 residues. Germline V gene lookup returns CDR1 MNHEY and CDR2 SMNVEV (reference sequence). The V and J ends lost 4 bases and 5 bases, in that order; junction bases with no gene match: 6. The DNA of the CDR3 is TGTGCCAGCAGTTCGCCGACTAGCGGGTTAGATACGCAGTATTTT. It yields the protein CASSSPTSGLDTQYF.

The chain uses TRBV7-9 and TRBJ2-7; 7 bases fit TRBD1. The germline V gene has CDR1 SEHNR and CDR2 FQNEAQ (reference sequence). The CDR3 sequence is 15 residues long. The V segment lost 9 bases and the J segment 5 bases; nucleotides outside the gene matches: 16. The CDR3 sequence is CARQSLLQGNDEQYF. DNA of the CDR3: TGTGCCAGACAGTCACTCTTACAGGGGAACGACGAGCAGTACTTC.

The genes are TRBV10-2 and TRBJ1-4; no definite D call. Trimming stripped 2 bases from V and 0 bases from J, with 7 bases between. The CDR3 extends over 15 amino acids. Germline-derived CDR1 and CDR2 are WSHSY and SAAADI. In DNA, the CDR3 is TGCGCCAGCAGTGAGCACAGAGCAACTAATGAAAAACTGTTTTTT. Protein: CASSEHRATNEKLFF.

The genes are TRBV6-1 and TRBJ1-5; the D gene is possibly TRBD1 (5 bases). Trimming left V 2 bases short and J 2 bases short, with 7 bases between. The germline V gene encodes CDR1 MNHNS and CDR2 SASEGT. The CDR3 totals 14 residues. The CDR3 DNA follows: TGTGCCAGCAGTGAATTAGGGGGCAATCAGCCCCAGCATTTT. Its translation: CASSELGGNQPQHF.

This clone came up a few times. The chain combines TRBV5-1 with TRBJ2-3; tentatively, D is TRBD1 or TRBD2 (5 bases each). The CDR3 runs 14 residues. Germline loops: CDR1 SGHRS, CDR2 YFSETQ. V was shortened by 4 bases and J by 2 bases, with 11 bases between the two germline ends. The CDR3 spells CASSRDHPTDTQYF. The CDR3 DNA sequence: TGCGCCAGCAGCCGGGACCACCCCACAGATACGCAGTATTTT. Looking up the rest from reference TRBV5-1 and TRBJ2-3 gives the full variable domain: KAGVTQTPRYLIKTRGQQVTLSCSPISGHRSVSWYQQTPGQGLQFLFEYFSETQRNKGNFPGRFSGRQFSNSRSEMNVSTLELGDSALYLCASSRDHPTDTQYFGPGTRLTVL.